Reported below is one T cell receptor (beta chain). The repertoire was sequenced with immunoSEQ multiplex PCR; TCRdb's copy has only in-frame clones and lacks some. The sample lists 95,000 to 150,000 clones, roughly 86% occurring once. This entry comes from a study of PD-1 blockade in mismatch repair-deficient tumors. At the level of the study: All were previously treated, progressing patients with about twelve mismatch repair-deficient cancer types.

Every patient had mismatch repair deficiency by PCR or immunohistochemistry. The TCR sequence derives from an adult with mismatch repair-deficient cancer. The specimen was peripheral blood, collected 44 weeks after starting pembrolizumab.

CDR3 nucleotide sequence: TGTGCCAGCAGCCCAACGGGCAGGGTGATTCAAGATACGCAGTATTTT. Translation gives CASSPTGRVIQDTQYF. This chain links TRBV7-2 with TRBJ2-3; possible D gene TRBD1, 5 bases. This CDR3 is built from 16 residues. Germline V gene data show CDR1 as SGHTA and CDR2 as FQGNSA. Trimming cost V 5 bases and J 5 bases, with 20 bases left between them.